This T cell receptor beta chain came from a study of early T cells in non-severe SARS-CoV-2 infection. Study-wide background: Chains were not paired, and sequencing was done on bulk RNA from unsorted whole blood. Study-wide points: Matching against VDJdb likely underestimated virus-specific expansions, favoring anti-spike CD8.

This clonotype ranks as medium-sized. Its antigen is still unknown. The ends were cut back, 5 bases at V and 8 bases at J, with 12 bases in the middle. Looked up from germline, CDR1 is SNHLY and CDR2 is FYNNEI. This CDR3 comprises 13 residues. cDNA molecules, individually, were tagged with unique molecular identifiers. Each CDR3 protein is one row after TCRdb ran MiXCR on the 5' RACE reads. In the table there are thousands of distinct CDR3 sequences, more than 4.5% of which are singletons. The sequence was obtained from an adult who was a healthcare worker with PCR-confirmed SARS-CoV-2 infection or an uninfected control (not recorded which). V and J are TRBV2 and TRBJ2-2; D uncertain. The sample was whole blood. The CDR3 sequence: CASSRSSPGELFF. DNA of the CDR3: TGTGCCAGCAGTCGATCCAGCCCGGGGGAGCTGTTTTTT.